The clone carrying this T cell receptor beta chain was counted only a few times. The antigen remains undetermined. The data stem from a study of Graves' ophthalmopathy and Graves' hyperthyroidism. Study results and limitations: Also, most clonotypes expanded in the thyroid above 0.001 frequency appeared in blood.

Amplifying from RNA transcripts, the study obtained TCR beta CDR3 regions. Amplification began with first-round RT-PCR using HTBI primers, then second-round multiplex PCR was performed. TCRdb recomputed calls from the multiplex PCR reads with MiXCR, one row per CDR3 protein. The sample has around 1,200,000 distinct CDR3 sequences, about 38% seen once. This CDR3 has 14 residues. V gave up 3 bases and J gave up 3 bases, with 12 bases separating them. Germline loops: CDR1 DFQATT, CDR2 SNEGSKA (reference sequence). Sequencing input: peripheral blood or thyroid tissue (not recorded which). This chain joins TRBV20-1 and TRBJ1-5; tentatively, D is TRBD1 (6 bases). The clonotype comes from an adult man with Graves' hyperthyroidism. The CDR3 region is CSARGGADNQPQHF. CDR3 sequence (DNA): TGCAGTGCTAGGGGGGGGGCTGACAATCAGCCCCAGCATTTT.